This is a list of T cell receptor beta chains from one sample in a study of T-cell memory formation after mild COVID-19. TCRdb fed the 5' RACE reads into MiXCR, producing one record per CDR3 protein. The top ten clones hold about an eighth of a sample with over 450,000 distinct CDR3 sequences, 20% of them seen once. Sequenced sample: PBMCs or a T cell subset sorted from them (not recorded which). The receptors were sampled from an adult woman who had mild COVID-19 (a few samples of this study predate the infection). Cell type and time point are not known. Each CDR3 is given without its conserved first and last residue. The D gene is left open where the match is weak. Clone sizes are given selectively: once, few, many, or a class where the clone is expanded.

CDR3	D	J	V	size
ASSLAGTGFSYEQY	TRBD1	TRBJ2-7	TRBV7-9	-
SASRDRVYEQY	TRBD1	TRBJ2-7	TRBV20-1	many
ASSSWPLMGTEAF	-	TRBJ1-1	TRBV12-3/TRBV12-4	few
ASSQVRVENTEAF	-	TRBJ1-1	TRBV4-3	few
ASSLRQGSTGANVLT	TRBD1	TRBJ2-6	TRBV4-2	many
ASSFGRSQRNTEAF	-	TRBJ1-1	TRBV19	few
SAIAGTRQF	-	TRBJ2-1	TRBV20-1	few
ASRAGRDGYT	-	TRBJ1-2	TRBV6-2/TRBV6-3	-
ASSLSPGVSTETQY	-	TRBJ2-5	TRBV7-6	-
ASSQTHSNQPQH	-	TRBJ1-5	TRBV4-3	few
ASSTSSRESSYNEQF	-	TRBJ2-1	TRBV9	-
ASSLAGVVTQY	-	TRBJ2-5	TRBV5-1	-
ASSPFRGPRNEQF	-	TRBJ2-1	TRBV11-2	few
ASSLGNNQPQH	-	TRBJ1-5	TRBV5-6	-
ASSPSRGATNIQY	-	TRBJ2-4	TRBV18	few
ATSRLTGGYGYT	TRBD1	TRBJ1-2	TRBV15	few
ASSVGDRAYNEQF	TRBD1	TRBJ2-1	TRBV9	few
ASSRGDTAFEQY	-	TRBJ2-7	TRBV18	-
ASDGSGEGDGYT	-	TRBJ1-2	TRBV5-1	few
ATRTAGSFEAF	-	TRBJ1-1	TRBV24-1	few
ASRLLGGLVRSGANVLT	TRBD1	TRBJ2-6	TRBV27	few
ASSTSEGDQPQH	-	TRBJ1-5	TRBV7-9	-
ATSDSGPGTGELF	-	TRBJ2-2	TRBV24-1	-
ASRDQGLNTEAF	-	TRBJ1-1	TRBV7-2	few
SAEGRDGANYGYT	-	TRBJ1-2	TRBV20-1	-
ASSQRDGEQF	-	TRBJ2-1	TRBV4-1	few
ASSRNSGGEQF	TRBD2	TRBJ2-1	TRBV18	many
ASSNGLDNEQF	-	TRBJ2-1	TRBV7-2	-
ASSPSRGRQGGNQPQH	TRBD1	TRBJ1-5	TRBV18	few
ATSDSARGTLYNEQF	TRBD1	TRBJ2-1	TRBV24-1	few
AISSVIYEQY	-	TRBJ2-7	TRBV10-3	-
ASRLASNYEQY	TRBD2	TRBJ2-7	TRBV7-2	many
ASSEAAGGGYT	-	TRBJ1-2	TRBV6-4	-
ASSPHLTGGYLH	TRBD1	TRBJ1-6	TRBV7-9	-
ASSTGTAYSNQPQH	TRBD1	TRBJ1-5	TRBV7-9	few
ASSFSGAYEKLF	-	TRBJ1-4	TRBV7-9	-
ASSSVANNEQF	-	TRBJ2-1	TRBV5-1	-
ASSIPGRGSDTQY	TRBD2	TRBJ2-3	TRBV19	-
ASSIDGRRLF	-	TRBJ2-2	TRBV7-9	-
ASSRPVNTEAF	-	TRBJ1-1	TRBV6-1	few
ASSSGVWGEQY	-	TRBJ2-7	TRBV27	few
ASSLTPRGSYEQY	-	TRBJ2-7	TRBV12-3/TRBV12-4	-
ASSSKGSRSRTEAF	-	TRBJ1-1	TRBV5-1	few
ASSLVTAYNEQF	-	TRBJ2-1	TRBV5-1	-
AWSTRGTRRETQY	-	TRBJ2-5	TRBV30	-
SARGLAFSYNEQF	TRBD2	TRBJ2-1	TRBV20-1	few
ASSLDPWETQY	-	TRBJ2-5	TRBV12-3/TRBV12-4	-
ASSVDAGGTGNTIY	TRBD1	TRBJ1-3	TRBV9	many
ASSQGQGRTSIQY	TRBD1	TRBJ2-4	TRBV5-1	few
ASRSARGGPAKNIQY	TRBD1	TRBJ2-4	TRBV6-5	-
AISEREQVRYEQY	-	TRBJ2-7	TRBV10-3	-